The clone carrying this T cell receptor beta chain was seen repeatedly, ten times or more. The data originate from a study of T cell repertoires in cytomegalovirus infection. TCRdb called the reads again in MiXCR, with one record for every CDR3 protein. The sample shows under 300,000 distinct CDR3 sequences, 10% to 15% of them seen only once. What was sequenced was PBMCs. This receptor was taken from a human donor in good health (CMV status not recorded). Some clones in this sample may be carry-over from other donors' samples.

CDR3 region: CASSLYGTVHSYEQYF. CDR3 bases: TGTGCCAGCAGTCTATACGGGACAGTGCACTCCTACGAGCAGTACTTC. V gene TRBV28 combines with J gene TRBJ2-7; 7 bases align to TRBD1. Per the germline V gene, CDR1 is MDHEN and CDR2 is SYDVKM. This CDR3 region has 16 residues. Losses at the gene ends were 5 bases for V and 0 bases for J; bases not matched to a gene: 10.